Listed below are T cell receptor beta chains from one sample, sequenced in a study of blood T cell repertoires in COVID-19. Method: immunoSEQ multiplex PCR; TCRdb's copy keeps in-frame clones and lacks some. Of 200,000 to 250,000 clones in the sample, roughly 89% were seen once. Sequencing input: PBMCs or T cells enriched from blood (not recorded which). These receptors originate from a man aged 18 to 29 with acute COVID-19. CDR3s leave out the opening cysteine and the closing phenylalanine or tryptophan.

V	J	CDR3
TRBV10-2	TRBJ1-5	ASRVGSSNQPQH
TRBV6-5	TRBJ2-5	ASSTDVKTQY
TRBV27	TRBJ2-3	ASNSVHTQY
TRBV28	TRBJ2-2	ASSSGLPNTGELF
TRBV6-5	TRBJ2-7	ASSYSSDQRYEQY
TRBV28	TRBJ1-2	ASSFTGYDGYT
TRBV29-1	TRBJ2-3	SVEGGTGSTDTQY
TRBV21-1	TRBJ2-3	ASSKGTSGRGGGDTQY
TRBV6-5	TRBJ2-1	ASKASQGLVNEQF
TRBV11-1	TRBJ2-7	ASSLAKGATYEQY
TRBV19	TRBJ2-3	ASSLASSTDTQY
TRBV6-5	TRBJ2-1	ASSSGQYNEQF
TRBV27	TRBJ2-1	ASSLSPSGRGPQEQF
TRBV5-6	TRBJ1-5	ASNSRGPGQPQH
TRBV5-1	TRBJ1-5	ASSPWGGAYSNQPQH
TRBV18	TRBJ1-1	ASSRTENTEAF
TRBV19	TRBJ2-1	ASSLQGSGVSSYNEQF
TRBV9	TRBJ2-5	ASSVGGRWLETQY
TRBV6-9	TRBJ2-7	ASSPNGLLADSYEQY
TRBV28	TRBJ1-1	ASRMRTGAVEAF
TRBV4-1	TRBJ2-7	ASSPRGYEQY
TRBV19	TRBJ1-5	ASTYGDRGSQPQH
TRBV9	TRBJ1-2	ASSVDGRTNYGYT
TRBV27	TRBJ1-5	ASRPDSYYSNQPQH
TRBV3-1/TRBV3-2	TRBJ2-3	ASSQARTGANTDTQY
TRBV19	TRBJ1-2	ATGQPQETNYGYT